The 29 T cell receptor beta chains in this list originate from one sample, sequenced in a study of T cells expressing NK-cell markers. TCRdb re-called the 5' RACE reads; every CDR3 protein appears as one record, without DNA. The listing contains roughly 430,000 distinct CDR3 sequences. The sample consisted of blood T cells: a sorted CD56 or NKG2C T cell subset, CD4+ or CD8+ T cells, or bulk PBMC T cells (not recorded which). Receptor source: a woman between 18 and 75 years old in good health.

This rearrangement joins TRBV12-3 or TRBV12-4 to TRBJ1-2. The CDR3 loop spans 15 amino acids. This CDR3 is CASTPTGGIPYGYTF.

The J gene is TRBJ2-5, the V gene TRBV28; TCRdb reports TRBD1, a call that lacks DNA to check it against. CDR1 is MDHEN and CDR2 is SYDVKM in the germline V gene. CDR3 size: 17 residues. CDR3 sequence reads: CASSLFLISVPGETQYF.

V and J are TRBV12-3 or TRBV12-4 and TRBJ2-6; no DNA is available, so the TRBD1 call from TCRdb remains unchecked. The CDR3 spans 17 residues. This CDR3 reads CASSLAGGGSGANVLTF.

The chain carries TRBV6-1 and TRBJ2-4; with no DNA, the TCRdb D assignment of TRBD1 cannot be verified. This CDR3 contains 13 residues. Germline CDR1 is MNHNS and CDR2 is SASEGT. The CDR3 protein is CASRPDRKNIQYF.

The V call is TRBV24-1, the J call TRBJ2-1. Germline lookup yields CDR1 KGHDR and CDR2 SFDVKD. The CDR3 consists of 13 residues. The CDR3 region is CATSDFLDNEQFF.

The chain carries TRBV20-1 and TRBJ1-1; TCRdb's D call of TRBD1 is untestable without DNA. This CDR3 is built from 14 residues. Germline V gene lookup returns CDR1 DFQATT and CDR2 SNEGSKA (reference sequence). The CDR3 loop is CSPFPQDRGRKAFF.

V is TRBV10-3 and J is TRBJ1-5. Per germline, CDR1 ENHRY and CDR2 SYGVKD. The CDR3 is made up of 16 amino acids. The CDR3 sequence: CAISEGSQTSNQPQHF.

The chain has TRBV9 and TRBJ2-5; the TCRdb call, TRBD1, lacks DNA for checking. Germline CDR1 reads SGDLS; CDR2 reads YYNGEE. The CDR3 loop spans 13 amino acids. The CDR3 sequence is CASSVGTEETQYF.

The CDR3 reads CSVSSWGSGNTIYF. The rearrangement joins TRBV29-1 to TRBJ1-3. The CDR3 spans 14 residues. Germline lookup yields CDR1 SQVTM and CDR2 ANQGSEA.

The chain carries TRBV18 and TRBJ2-1; there is no DNA to check the TCRdb D call of TRBD2. The germline gives CDR1 KGHSH, CDR2 LQKENI. This CDR3 spans 15 amino acids. CDR3 sequence: CASSPTSESYNEQFF.

This sequence joins TRBV12-3 or TRBV12-4 and TRBJ1-5. The CDR3 totals 14 residues. CDR3 region: CASKMLGSNQPQHF.

The chain is built from TRBV6-5 and TRBJ1-1; the TRBD1 assignment by TCRdb is unverifiable without DNA. The CDR3 loop spans 13 amino acids. Germline V gives CDR1 MNHEY, CDR2 SVGAGI. CDR3 residues: CASSYSAGVGAFF.

The chain joins TRBV20-1 to TRBJ2-1; TCRdb reports TRBD1, a call that lacks DNA to check it against. The CDR3 extends over 16 amino acids. Germline CDR1 DFQATT, CDR2 SNEGSKA (reference sequence). CDR3 in amino acids: CSAPRDREATRNEQFF.

CDR3 protein: CASSLADPGRVGSEAFF. J is TRBJ1-1 and V is TRBV27. The CDR3 loop spans 17 amino acids. Germline lookup yields CDR1 MNHEY and CDR2 SMNVEV (reference sequence).

The chain carries TRBV6-1 and TRBJ2-6; TCRdb indicates TRBD1, and absent DNA this call remains unverified. The germline V gene encodes CDR1 MNHNS and CDR2 SASEGT. The CDR3 has 18 residues. CDR3 amino acids: CASSRAGTGLSGANVLTF.

The chain links TRBV7-7 to TRBJ2-2; TCRdb indicates TRBD1, and absent DNA this call remains unverified. Germline CDR1 and CDR2: SSHAT and FNYEAQ (reference sequence). The CDR3 extends over 16 amino acids. The CDR3 reads CASSPNRVTNTGELFF.

This sequence joins TRBV12-5 and TRBJ1-3. This CDR3 has 12 residues. The germline V gene has CDR1 LGHNT and CDR2 FRNRAP. Here the CDR3 reads CASRQRGNTIYF.

This rearrangement joins TRBV15 to TRBJ1-4. This CDR3 has 16 amino acids. Germline loops: CDR1 LNHNV, CDR2 YYDKDF (reference sequence). CDR3 residues: CATSVFGGGTNEKLFF.

This sequence joins TRBV5-6 and TRBJ1-1; TCRdb picks TRBD1, but there is no DNA to check that call. The CDR3 covers 14 residues. CDR1 and CDR2 (germline): SGHDT, YYEEEE. This CDR3 reads CASRTGQANTEAFF.

V usage is TRBV5-4 and J usage is TRBJ1-1. Germline CDR1 reads SGHNT; CDR2 reads YYREEE (reference sequence). CDR3 length: 14 residues. CDR3: CASSFGGPVTEAFF.

V is TRBV18 and J is TRBJ2-1; TCRdb picks TRBD2, but there is no DNA to check that call. The CDR3 is 17 residues long. Germline V gene data show CDR1 as KGHSH and CDR2 as LQKENI. CDR3 region: CASSPRPGTSGTNEQFF.

This chain joins TRBV12-3 or TRBV12-4 and TRBJ1-6; as DNA is missing, the TRBD1 call by TCRdb cannot be tested. The CDR3 has 14 residues. The CDR3 loop is CASSPPGINSPLHF.

The genes are TRBV5-1 and TRBJ1-2; there is no DNA to check the TCRdb D call of TRBD1. Germline CDR1 is SGHRS and CDR2 is YFSETQ. The CDR3 totals 14 residues. The chain's CDR3 is CASSLNGTPDGYTF.

The chain employs TRBV7-9 and TRBJ1-1; TCRdb proposes TRBD1, but this gene call is untestable without DNA. Germline V gives CDR1 SEHNR, CDR2 FQNEAQ (reference sequence). This CDR3 is built from 14 residues. CDR3 loop: CAGGQQGLNTEAFF.

This sequence joins TRBV7-8 and TRBJ2-3; the TCRdb call, TRBD1, lacks DNA for checking. Per germline, CDR1 SGHVS and CDR2 FQNEAQ. This CDR3 is 18 amino acids long. This CDR3 reads CASSSPRAGAISTDTQYF.

The gene calls are TRBV10-3 and TRBJ2-3. The CDR3 consists of 11 residues. Per germline, CDR1 ENHRY and CDR2 SYGVKD. CDR3: CAISGADTQYF.

The genes are TRBV10-3 and TRBJ2-7; there is no DNA to check the TCRdb D call of TRBD2. The CDR3 is 16 amino acids. CDR1 ENHRY and CDR2 SYGVKD come from the germline V gene. CDR3 residues: CAIGTTRGGSFHEQYF.

The chain combines TRBV20-1 with TRBJ2-5; as DNA is missing, the TRBD1 call by TCRdb cannot be tested. CDR1 and CDR2 from the germline V gene are DFQATT and SNEGSKA (reference sequence). There are 13 residues in the CDR3. The CDR3 region is CSAGQGWGETQYF.

The chain joins TRBV11-3 to TRBJ2-1. There are 13 residues in the CDR3. The germline V gene has CDR1 SGHNT and CDR2 YENEEA. CDR3 protein: CASGLSSYNEQFF.